These T cell receptor beta chains were read from a single sample in a study of blood T cells in healthy people across ages. TCRdb itself ran the 5' RACE reads through MiXCR, one entry per CDR3 protein. The data show around 1,500,000 distinct CDR3 sequences, roughly 40% seen once. Material: blood. These receptors all stem from a woman under 30 in good health. Both conserved end residues are part of each CDR3. Each record gives: V gene, D gene, CDR3 length, clone size, J gene, CDR3 DNA, CDR3 protein. D genes are given only for firm matches. The listing skips clone size in some rows; elsewhere it reads once, few, many or a size class.

>TRBV20-1|NA|12|many|TRBJ2-7
TGCAGTGCTAGAGACAGCCTCTACGAGCAGTACTTC
CSARDSLYEQYF
>TRBV10-3|NA|15|NA|TRBJ1-2
TGTGCCATCAAAGGGGACCTAGGCAGCGCCTATGGCTACACCTTC
CAIKGDLGSAYGYTF
>TRBV12-3/TRBV12-4|NA|15|NA|TRBJ2-5
TGTGCCAGCAGTTGGGCGGGCTCGTACCAAGAGACCCAGTACTTC
CASSWAGSYQETQYF
>TRBV7-2|NA|14|few|TRBJ1-2
TGTGCCAGCAGCCCATTCAGGGATAACTATGGCTACACCTTC
CASSPFRDNYGYTF
>TRBV6-2/TRBV6-3|NA|16|NA|TRBJ2-7
TGTGCCAGCAGCCCCCGGACTCCATCCTTCTCCTACGAGCAGTACTTC
CASSPRTPSFSYEQYF
>TRBV20-1|NA|17|NA|TRBJ2-6
TGCAGTGCTAGAAGCGCCGGACTACCCGTCTGGGCCAACGTCCTGACTTTC
CSARSAGLPVWANVLTF
>TRBV21-1|NA|17|NA|TRBJ2-7
TGTGCCAGCAGCAAAGTAGGGGGAGCGGGAGGGAGCAATGAGCAGTACTTC
CASSKVGGAGGSNEQYF
>TRBV4-1|NA|14|NA|TRBJ1-6
TGCGCCAGCAGCCAAGAATCACCCGGTCTACCCCTCCACTTT
CASSQESPGLPLHF
>TRBV11-2|NA|12|once|TRBJ2-3
TGTGCCAGCAGCCCCCGGACCCGTACGCAGTATTTT
CASSPRTRTQYF
>TRBV12-3/TRBV12-4|NA|14|NA|TRBJ2-7
TGTGCCAGCAGTTTATCGGAAGCCTACAATGAGCAGTACTTC
CASSLSEAYNEQYF
>TRBV3-1|NA|12|few|TRBJ1-6
TGTGCCAGCAGCCAAGCTGGGTCACCCCTCCACTTT
CASSQAGSPLHF
>TRBV4-2|TRBD2|16|few|TRBJ2-7
TGTGCCAGCAGCCAAGATCTAGCGGACCCCTCCTACGAGCAGTACTTC
CASSQDLADPSYEQYF
>TRBV20-1|NA|18|few|TRBJ2-1
TGCAGTGCTAACGGCGGGTTTTTAGGAGACCCCTCCTACAATGAGCAGTTCTTC
CSANGGFLGDPSYNEQFF